This T cell receptor (beta chain) was observed in a study of blood T cell repertoires in COVID-19. On the study more broadly: From the United States, Italy and Spain came samples of acute and convalescent COVID-19. PBMCs, B-cell-depleted T cells, or T cells were the source of the cDNA or gDNA that made up the material.

The germline gives CDR1 SGHRS, CDR2 YFSETQ. The CDR3 sequence is 15 residues long. With V trimmed by 2 bases and J by 6 bases, 7 bases remained unmatched. Using immunoSEQ multiplex PCR, the repertoire was profiled, and TCRdb retains in-frame clones only, with some absent. This sample yields 62,000 or so clones, of which around 86% are seen a single time; around 1.4% belongs to the top ten. This clonotype was sampled from a woman aged 55-75 years with acute or convalescent COVID-19. The chain uses TRBV5-1 and TRBJ1-2; 10 positions agree with TRBD1. Sequencing was carried out using peripheral blood. The CDR3 DNA is TGCGCCAGCAGCTTACCGGGACAGGGGACGGATGGCTACACCTTC. This codes for CASSLPGQGTDGYTF.